These 3 T cell receptor beta chains came from one sample sequenced in a study of CD8 T cells in ankylosing spondylitis. TCRdb fed the 5' RACE reads into MiXCR, producing one record per CDR3 protein. The sample lists about 250,000 distinct CDR3 sequences; more than 25% were seen once. The sequenced sample was blood, either unsorted or a sorted T cell fraction (not recorded which). All receptors derive from a male donor with ankylosing spondylitis or in good health (not recorded which).

The chain links TRBV5-6 to TRBJ2-7; 9 positions agree with TRBD2. CDR1 is SGHDT, CDR2 YYEEEE, per germline. Trimming took 2 bases from V and 3 from J; bases not matched to a gene: 3. This CDR3 has 14 residues. The DNA for the CDR3 is TGTGCCAGCAGCTTTAGCGGGAGCAACTACGAGCAGTACTTC. Protein: CASSFSGSNYEQYF. Looking up the rest from reference TRBV5-6 and TRBJ2-7 gives the full variable domain: DAGVTQSPTHLIKTRGQQVTLRCSPKSGHDTVSWYQQALGQGPQFIFQYYEEEERQRGNFPDRFSGHQFPNYSSELNVNALLLGDSALYLCASSFSGSNYEQYFGPGTRLTVT.

This clonotype turned up a few times. The chain employs TRBV5-1 and TRBJ2-7; perhaps TRBD2 as D (6 bases). Germline V gives CDR1 SGHRS, CDR2 YFSETQ. The CDR3 length is 15 residues. The V gene lost 4 bases and the J gene lost 4 bases, with 18 bases spanning the gap. The DNA for the CDR3 is TGCGCCAGCAGCGACGGGACTCTGCCTAAGTACGAGCAGTACTTC. Its protein product is CASSDGTLPKYEQYF.

The CDR3 spells CASSPLAETFTDTQYF. In DNA form, the CDR3 reads TGTGCCAGCAGCCCCCTGGCAGAGACGTTCACAGATACGCAGTATTTT. The chain is built from TRBV5-5 and TRBJ2-3; D gene ambiguous. Per the germline V gene, CDR1 is SGHKS and CDR2 is YYEKEE (reference sequence). Trimming took off 4 bases at V and 2 bases at J, with 17 bases between the two ends. CDR3 size: 16 residues.